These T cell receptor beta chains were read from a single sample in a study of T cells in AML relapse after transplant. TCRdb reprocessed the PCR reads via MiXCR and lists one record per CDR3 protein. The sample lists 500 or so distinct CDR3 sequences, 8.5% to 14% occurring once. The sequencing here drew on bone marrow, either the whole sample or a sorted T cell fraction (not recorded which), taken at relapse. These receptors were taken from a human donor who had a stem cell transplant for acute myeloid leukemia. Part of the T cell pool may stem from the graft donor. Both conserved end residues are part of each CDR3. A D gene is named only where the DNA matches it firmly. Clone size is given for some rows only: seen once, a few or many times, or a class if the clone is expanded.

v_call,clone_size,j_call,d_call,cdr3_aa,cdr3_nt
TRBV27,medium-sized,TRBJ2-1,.,CASSFPGNEQFF,TGTGCCAGCAGTTTTCCAGGGAATGAGCAGTTCTTC
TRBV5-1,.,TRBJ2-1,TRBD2,CASSLAPGGANNEQFF,TGCGCCAGCAGCTTGGCTCCGGGGGGGGCGAACAATGAGCAGTTCTTC
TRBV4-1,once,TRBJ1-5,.,CASSQGQGYGEPQHF,TGCGCCAGCAGCCAAGGGCAGGGTTACGGAGAGCCCCAGCATTTT
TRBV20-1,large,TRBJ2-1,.,CSVRRGRLASNEQFF,TGCAGTGTCAGAAGGGGGAGGCTCGCGAGCAATGAGCAGTTCTTC
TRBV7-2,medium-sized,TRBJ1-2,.,CASSLAGGSKNYGYTF,TGTGCCAGCAGCTTAGCGGGGGGTTCAAAGAACTATGGCTACACCTTC
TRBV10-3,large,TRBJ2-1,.,CAISEGNEQFF,TGTGCCATCAGTGAGGGCAATGAGCAGTTCTTC
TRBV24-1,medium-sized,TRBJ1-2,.,CATSDTGREPYGYTF,TGTGCCACCAGTGACACCGGCAGGGAGCCCTATGGCTACACCTTC
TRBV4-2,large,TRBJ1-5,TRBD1,CASSTQTGGNQPQHF,TGTGCCAGCAGCACACAGACAGGGGGCAATCAGCCCCAGCATTTT
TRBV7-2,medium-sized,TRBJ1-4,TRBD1,CASSRTGGDEKLFF,TGTGCCAGCAGCCGGACAGGGGGAGACGAAAAACTGTTTTTT
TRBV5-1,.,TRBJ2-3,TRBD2,CASSLGIAGGTDTQYF,TGCGCCAGCAGCTTGGGGATAGCGGGAGGCACAGATACGCAGTATTTT
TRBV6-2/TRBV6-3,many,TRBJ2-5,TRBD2,CASSYSRDYMETQYF,TGTGCCAGCAGTTACTCCCGGGACTACATGGAGACCCAGTACTTC
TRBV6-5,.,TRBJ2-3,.,CASSPGDTQYF,TGTGCCAGCAGCCCGGGGGATACGCAGTATTTT
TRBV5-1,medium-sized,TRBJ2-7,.,CASRGTTTVQYF,TGCGCCAGCAGGGGGACAACAACGGTGCAGTACTTC
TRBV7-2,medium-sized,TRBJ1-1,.,CASSLPGIDTEAFF,TGTGCCAGCAGCTTACCCGGGATTGACACTGAAGCTTTCTTT
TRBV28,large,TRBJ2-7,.,CASSQTTLGHYEQYF,TGTGCCAGCAGCCAAACAACGCTGGGACACTACGAGCAGTACTTC
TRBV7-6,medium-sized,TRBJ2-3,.,CASSLVAATDTQYF,TGTGCCAGCAGCTTAGTAGCGGCCACAGATACGCAGTATTTT
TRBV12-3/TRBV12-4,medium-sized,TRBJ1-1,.,CASNPGGWNTEAFF,TGTGCCAGCAACCCTGGGGGATGGAACACTGAAGCTTTCTTT
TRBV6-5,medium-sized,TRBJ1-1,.,CASSPYPARAEAFF,TGTGCCAGCAGCCCCTACCCCGCGCGGGCTGAAGCTTTCTTT
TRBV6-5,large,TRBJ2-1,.,CASTFSDGYEQFF,TGTGCCAGCACGTTCTCAGACGGGTATGAGCAGTTCTTC
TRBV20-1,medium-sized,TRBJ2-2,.,CSARAGTANTGELFF,TGCAGTGCTAGGGCCGGGACGGCGAACACCGGGGAGCTGTTTTTT
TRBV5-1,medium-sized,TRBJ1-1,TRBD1,CASSELTGGLNTEAFF,TGCGCCAGCAGCGAATTGACAGGGGGCTTGAACACTGAAGCTTTCTTT
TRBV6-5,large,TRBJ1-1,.,CASSKNRDTEAFF,TGTGCCAGCAGTAAAAACAGGGACACTGAAGCTTTCTTT
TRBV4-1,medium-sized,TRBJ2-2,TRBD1,CASSQTGDLTGELFF,TGCGCCAGCAGTCAGACAGGGGACCTCACCGGGGAGCTGTTTTTT
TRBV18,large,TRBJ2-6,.,CASSGTGSSGANVLTF,TGTGCCAGCTCAGGTACAGGGAGCTCTGGGGCCAACGTCCTGACTTTC
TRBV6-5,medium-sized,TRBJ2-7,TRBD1,CASRRGQDDEQYF,TGTGCCAGCAGGCGCGGACAGGACGACGAGCAGTACTTC
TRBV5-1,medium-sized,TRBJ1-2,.,CASSPRAAVDGYTF,TGCGCCAGCAGTCCCCGGGCGGCTGTCGATGGCTACACCTTC
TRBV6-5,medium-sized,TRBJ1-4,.,CASSLSGGRANEKLFF,TGTGCCAGCAGTTTGAGCGGGGGGAGGGCTAATGAAAAACTGTTTTTT
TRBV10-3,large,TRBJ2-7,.,CAISEGNEQYF,TGTGCCATCAGTGAGGGGAACGAGCAGTACTTC
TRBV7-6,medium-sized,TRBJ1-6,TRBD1,CASSAQTGNNSPLHF,TGTGCCAGCAGCGCGCAGACAGGGAATAATTCACCCCTCCACTTT
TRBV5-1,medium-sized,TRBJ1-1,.,CASSFEGMNTEAFF,TGCGCCAGCAGCTTTGAGGGGATGAACACTGAAGCTTTCTTT
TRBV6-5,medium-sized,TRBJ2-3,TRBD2,CASSYSAGHVAGGRNTQYF,TGTGCCAGCAGTTACTCCGCGGGACACGTAGCGGGGGGCCGGAATACGCAGTATTTT
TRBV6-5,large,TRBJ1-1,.,CASTPGENTEVFF,TGTGCCAGCACCCCGGGGGAGAACACTGAAGTTTTCTTT
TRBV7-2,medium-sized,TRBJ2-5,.,CASSRSVQETQYF,TGTGCCAGCAGCCGCTCTGTCCAAGAGACCCAGTACTTC
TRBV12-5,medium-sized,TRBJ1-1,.,CASGPSGVTEAFF,TGTGCTAGTGGCCCCAGCGGGGTCACTGAAGCTTTCTTT
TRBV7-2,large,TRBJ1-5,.,CASSLVRDKNQPQHF,TGTGCCAGCAGCTTAGTGCGGGACAAAAATCAGCCCCAGCATTTT
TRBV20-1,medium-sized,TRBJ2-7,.,CSAEVGGGYYEQYF,TGCAGTGCGGAGGTGGGTGGGGGATACTACGAGCAGTACTTC
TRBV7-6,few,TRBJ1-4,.,CASSLAPGAFPNEKLFF,TGTGCCAGCAGCTTAGCGCCGGGGGCATTCCCTAACGAAAAACTGTTTTTT
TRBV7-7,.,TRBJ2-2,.,CASSSGVGGELFF,TGTGCCAGCAGCTCAGGGGTCGGCGGGGAGCTGTTTTTT
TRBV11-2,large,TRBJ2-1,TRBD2,CASWDFGEGYNEQFF,TGTGCCAGCTGGGACTTCGGGGAGGGCTACAATGAGCAGTTCTTC
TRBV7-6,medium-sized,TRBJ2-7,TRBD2,CASSLEVLGTRGLEQYF,TGTGCCAGCAGCTTAGAGGTTCTCGGGACTAGAGGGCTCGAGCAGTACTTC
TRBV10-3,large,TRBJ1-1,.,CAISVGHENTEAFF,TGTGCCATCAGTGTAGGACACGAAAACACTGAAGCTTTCTTT
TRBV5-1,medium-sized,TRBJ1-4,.,CASKMDGSTNEKLFF,TGCGCCAGCAAGATGGACGGATCAACTAATGAAAAACTGTTTTTT
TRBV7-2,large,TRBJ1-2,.,CASSATGARGYTF,TGTGCCAGCAGCGCCACGGGGGCAAGGGGCTACACCTTC
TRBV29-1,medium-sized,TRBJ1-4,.,CSAEISGTLGKLFF,TGCAGCGCCGAAATATCCGGGACTCTCGGAAAACTGTTTTTT